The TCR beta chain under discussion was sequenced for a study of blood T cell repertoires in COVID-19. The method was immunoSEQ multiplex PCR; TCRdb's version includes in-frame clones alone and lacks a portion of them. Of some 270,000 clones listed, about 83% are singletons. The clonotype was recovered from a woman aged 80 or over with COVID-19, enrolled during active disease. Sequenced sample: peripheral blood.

The CDR3 loop reads CASSVVAGKMDEQFF. CDR3 DNA sequence: TGTGCCAGCAGCGTGGTAGCGGGGAAGATGGATGAGCAGTTCTTC. V gene TRBV9 combines with J gene TRBJ2-1; 8 nucleotides align to TRBD2. The CDR3 spans 15 residues. The V and J ends lost 2 bases and 8 bases, in that order; junction bases with no gene match: 9. Germline V gene lookup returns CDR1 SGDLS and CDR2 YYNGEE.